What follows describes a single TCR beta chain. This entry is derived from a study of CD8 T cells in Susac syndrome. RNA was extracted with the RNeasy kit, and a quantity of roughly 0.5 to 1 ug was reverse transcribed using random hexamers. Coverage of TCR beta CDR3 amplification by immunoSEQ multiplex PCR extended to 54 Vbeta and 13 Jbeta. Each CDR3 protein is one row after TCRdb ran MiXCR on the immunoSEQ multiplex PCR reads. The sample carries 100,000 or so distinct CDR3 sequences, 85% to 95% recorded once. This CDR3 has 16 residues. The germline CDR1 and CDR2 sequences are LGHNA and YSLEER. V was clipped by 0 bases and J by 0 bases; unmatched bases: 5.

The sequence derives from a human donor in good health. Sequencing input: CD8+ T cells from PBMCs. The genes are TRBV4-3 and TRBJ2-7, with 7 bases aligning to TRBD2. The CDR3 spells CASSQDRGVPSYEQYF. The CDR3 region has the DNA TGCGCCAGCAGCCAAGATCGGGGGGTACCCTCCTACGAGCAGTACTTC.